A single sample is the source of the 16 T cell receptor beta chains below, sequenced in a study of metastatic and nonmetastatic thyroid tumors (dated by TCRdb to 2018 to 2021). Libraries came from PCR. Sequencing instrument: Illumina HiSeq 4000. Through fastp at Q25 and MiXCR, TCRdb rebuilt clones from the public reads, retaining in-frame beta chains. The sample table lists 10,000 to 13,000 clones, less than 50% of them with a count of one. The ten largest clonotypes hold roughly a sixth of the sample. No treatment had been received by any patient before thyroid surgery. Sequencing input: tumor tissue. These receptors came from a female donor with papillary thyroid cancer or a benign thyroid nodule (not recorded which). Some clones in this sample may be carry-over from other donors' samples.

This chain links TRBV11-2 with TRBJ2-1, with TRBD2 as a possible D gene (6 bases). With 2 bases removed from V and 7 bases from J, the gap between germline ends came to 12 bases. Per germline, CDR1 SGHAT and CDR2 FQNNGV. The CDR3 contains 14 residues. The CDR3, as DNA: TGTGCCAGCAGCTTAAACCCCCGGGGGAATGAGCAGTTCTTC. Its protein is CASSLNPRGNEQFF. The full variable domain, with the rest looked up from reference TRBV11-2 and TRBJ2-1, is EAGVAQSPRYKIIEKRQSVAFWCNPISGHATLYWYQQILGQGPKLLIQFQNNGVVDDSQLPKDRFSAERLKGVDSTLKIQPAKLEDSAVYLCASSLNPRGNEQFFGPGTRLTVL.

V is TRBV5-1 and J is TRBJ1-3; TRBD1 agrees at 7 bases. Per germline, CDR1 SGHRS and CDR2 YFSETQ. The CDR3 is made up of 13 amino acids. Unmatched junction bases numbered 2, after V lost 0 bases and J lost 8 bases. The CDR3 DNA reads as TGCGCCAGCAGCTTGGAGGGGGCAGACACCATATATTTT. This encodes CASSLEGADTIYF.

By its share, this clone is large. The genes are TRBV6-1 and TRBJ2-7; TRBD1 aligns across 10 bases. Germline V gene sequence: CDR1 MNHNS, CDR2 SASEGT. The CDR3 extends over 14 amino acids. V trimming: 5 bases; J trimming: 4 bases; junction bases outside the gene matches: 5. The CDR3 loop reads CASSFRDRGYEQYF. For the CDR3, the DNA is TGTGCCAGCAGTTTCCGGGACAGGGGATACGAGCAGTACTTC.

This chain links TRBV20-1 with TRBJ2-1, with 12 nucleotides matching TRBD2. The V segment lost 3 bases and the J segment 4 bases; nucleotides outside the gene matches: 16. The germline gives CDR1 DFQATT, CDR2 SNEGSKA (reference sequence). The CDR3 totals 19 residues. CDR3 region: CSASSPSGGAEWGYNEQFF. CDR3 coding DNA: TGCAGTGCTAGTTCCCCTAGCGGGGGGGCCGAGTGGGGTTACAATGAGCAGTTCTTC.

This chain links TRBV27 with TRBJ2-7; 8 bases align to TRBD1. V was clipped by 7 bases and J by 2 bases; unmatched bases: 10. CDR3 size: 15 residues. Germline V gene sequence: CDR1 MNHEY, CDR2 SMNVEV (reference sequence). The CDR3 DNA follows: TGTGCCAGCACCAGTTTCGGGACAGGTCCCTACGAGCAGTACTTC. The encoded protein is CASTSFGTGPYEQYF.

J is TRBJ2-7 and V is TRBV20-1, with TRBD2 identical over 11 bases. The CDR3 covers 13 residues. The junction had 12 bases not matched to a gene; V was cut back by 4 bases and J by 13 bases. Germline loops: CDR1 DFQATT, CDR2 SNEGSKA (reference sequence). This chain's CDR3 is CSATGGSGRERYF. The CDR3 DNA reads TGCAGTGCTACCGGTGGTAGCGGGAGGGAGCGATACTTC.

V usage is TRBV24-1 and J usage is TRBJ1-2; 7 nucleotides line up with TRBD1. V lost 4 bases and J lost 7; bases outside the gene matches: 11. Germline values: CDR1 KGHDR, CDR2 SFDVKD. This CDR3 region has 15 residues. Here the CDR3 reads CATSDSPTGRGGYTF. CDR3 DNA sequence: TGTGCCACCAGTGACTCCCCGACAGGGCGGGGTGGCTACACCTTC.

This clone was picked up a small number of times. The CDR3 protein is CASSPTGGYEQYF. DNA for the CDR3: TGTGCCAGCAGCCCAACAGGGGGCTACGAGCAGTACTTC. The V gene is TRBV6-1, the J gene TRBJ2-7, with TRBD1 matching over 8 bases. The V segment lost 6 bases and the J segment 3 bases; nucleotides outside the gene matches: 4. CDR1 MNHNS and CDR2 SASEGT come from the germline V gene. This CDR3 is 13 amino acids long.

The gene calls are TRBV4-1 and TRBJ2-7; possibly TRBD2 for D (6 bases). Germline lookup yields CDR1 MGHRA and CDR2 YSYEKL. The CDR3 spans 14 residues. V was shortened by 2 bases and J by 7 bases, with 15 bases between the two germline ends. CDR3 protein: CASSQFRLAPEQYF. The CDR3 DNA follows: TGCGCCAGCAGCCAATTTCGGCTAGCGCCTGAGCAGTACTTC.

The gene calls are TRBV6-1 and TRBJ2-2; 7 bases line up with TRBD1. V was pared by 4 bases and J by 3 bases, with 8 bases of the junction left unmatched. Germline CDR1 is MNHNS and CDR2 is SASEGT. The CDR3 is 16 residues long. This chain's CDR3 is CASSGGTADYTGELFF. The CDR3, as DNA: TGTGCCAGCAGTGGGGGGACAGCAGACTACACCGGGGAGCTGTTTTTT.

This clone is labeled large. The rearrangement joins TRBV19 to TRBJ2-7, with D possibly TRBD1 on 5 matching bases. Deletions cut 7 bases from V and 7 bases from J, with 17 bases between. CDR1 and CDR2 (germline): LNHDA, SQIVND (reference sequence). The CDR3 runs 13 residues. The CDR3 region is CASNKGLWEEQYF. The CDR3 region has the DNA TGTGCCAGTAACAAGGGGCTTTGGGAAGAGCAGTACTTC.

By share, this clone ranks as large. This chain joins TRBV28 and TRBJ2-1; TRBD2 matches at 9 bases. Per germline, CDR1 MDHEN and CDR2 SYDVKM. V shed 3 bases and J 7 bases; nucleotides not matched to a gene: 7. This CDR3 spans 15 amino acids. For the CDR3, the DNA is TGTGCCAGCAGTTTGGGGGCTAGCGGGAAAAATGAGCAGTTCTTC. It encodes CASSLGASGKNEQFF.

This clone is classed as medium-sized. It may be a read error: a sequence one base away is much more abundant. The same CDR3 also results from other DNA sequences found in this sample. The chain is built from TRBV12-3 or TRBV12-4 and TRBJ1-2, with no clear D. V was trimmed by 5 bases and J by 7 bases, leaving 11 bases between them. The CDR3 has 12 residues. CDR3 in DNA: TGTGCCAGCAGTCTATCGGGAAGTGGCTACACCTTC. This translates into CASSLSGSGYTF.

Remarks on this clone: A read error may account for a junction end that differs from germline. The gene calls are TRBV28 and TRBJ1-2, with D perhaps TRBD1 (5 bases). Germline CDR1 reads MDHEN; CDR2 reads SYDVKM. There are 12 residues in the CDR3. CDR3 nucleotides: TGTGCCAGCAGTTTTGGGACCTATGGCTACGCCTTC. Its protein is CASSFGTYGYAF.

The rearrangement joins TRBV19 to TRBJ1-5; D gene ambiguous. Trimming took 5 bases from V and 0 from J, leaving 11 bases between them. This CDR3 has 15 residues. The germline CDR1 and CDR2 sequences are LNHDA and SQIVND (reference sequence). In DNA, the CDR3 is TGTGCCAGTAGTCCCCCCCAGTATAGCAATCAGCCCCAGCATTTT. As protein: CASSPPQYSNQPQHF. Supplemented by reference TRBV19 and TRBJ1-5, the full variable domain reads DGGITQSPKYLFRKEGQNVTLSCEQNLNHDAMYWYRQDPGQGLRLIYYSQIVNDFQKGDIAEGYSVSREKKESFPLTVTSAQKNPTAFYLCASSPPQYSNQPQHFGDGTRLSIL.

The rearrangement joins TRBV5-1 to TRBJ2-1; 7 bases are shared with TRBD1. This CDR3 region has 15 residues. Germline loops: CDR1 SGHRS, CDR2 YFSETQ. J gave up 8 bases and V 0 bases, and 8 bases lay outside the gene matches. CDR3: CASSLAGGPWDEQFF. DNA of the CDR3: TGCGCCAGCAGCTTGGCAGGGGGTCCGTGGGATGAGCAGTTCTTC.